This T cell receptor (beta chain) was captured in a study of Ad26.COV2.S vaccination and SARS-CoV-2 variants (dated by TCRdb to about 2021). Background on the whole study: Donors in the vaccine arm were drawn from COV1001, a phase I-IIa trial of Ad26.COV2.S in healthy adults that was multicentre, randomized, double-blind and placebo-controlled. Ad26.COV2.S was given intramuscularly at 5x10^10 or 1x10^11 viral particles, as a single shot or as two shots 56 days apart. Sequencing of the TCRbeta repertoire served to evaluate the specificity and breadth of SARS-CoV-2-reactive T cell receptors following Ad26.COV2.S vaccination. A total of about 30 samples were included in the TCR-sequenced set, comprising some 20 Ad26.COV2.S vaccine recipients, 5 placebo recipients and 8 SARS-CoV-2 convalescent individuals. Trial participants were randomized into five groups of five, in which low-dose or high-dose Ad26.COV2.S was given once or twice, or placebo was given on both occasions. Blinding of investigators to trial group allocation was maintained during experiments and outcome assessment. Broad study findings and their caveats: Vaccine and placebo recipients had similar non-spike TCR breadth, a finding consistent with the vaccine containing only spike. Ad26.COV2.S recipients had higher spike-specific TCR breadth than placebo recipients (P = 0.0014). According to the authors, total T cell responses may have been underestimated by the TCR breadth and depth analyses. After vaccination, substantial breadth of spike-specific CD8+ and CD4+ T cell responses was reported. The study was not powered to compare responses between vaccine doses or regimens.

The immunoSEQ Assay was the method used to sequence TCRbeta CDR3 regions. After extraction, genomic DNA underwent amplification by bias-controlled multiplex PCR, followed by high-throughput sequencing. In the authors' own workflow: To quantify the absolute abundance of every unique TCRbeta CDR3 region, sequences were collapsed and filtered. T cell fraction was estimated by normalizing TCRbeta template counts to usable DNA, which was measured by amplifying reference genes present in all nucleated cells. Repertoire TCRs were annotated as SARS-CoV-2-specific when V gene, CDR3 amino acid sequence and J gene were exactly matched to a known reactive TCR set. The reference SARS-CoV-2 TCR set came from MIRA and was filtered for enrichment in COVID-19-positive ImmuneCODE repertoires, removing public or cross-reactive TCRs. Using the MIRA antigens, annotated TCRs were further analysed by specific ORF or by position within an ORF. Depth was the summed frequency of annotated unique rearrangements, while breadth was defined as annotated unique rearrangements over total unique productive rearrangements. TCR breadth was compared between groups using two-sided Wilcoxon rank-sum tests. TCRdb provides this immuneACCESS table in a form limited to in-frame rearrangements. Some clones are lacking; in checked studies, under half of them reflect an unresolved V gene, and why the rest are absent is not known. Clone size and V and J calls were adopted from that table, with D and trimming inferred from the DNA. The sample data list some 410,000 clones, and roughly 90% of these were observed just once. Of the sample, about 1.7% falls within the top ten clones.

Read against the paper, the sample's treatment or condition label means: some 20 received Ad26.COV2.S at low or high dose, single or two shots; 5 received placebo; per-sample allocation not given. For vaccine and placebo recipients, repertoires were sequenced using samples collected on day 63 after the first injection. In Cohort 1b, 20 to 25 adults aged 18-55 years were enrolled at a single site in Boston, USA, between 29 July and 7 August 2020. Ad26.COV2.S was a replication-incompetent adenovirus type 26 vector that expressed a prefusion-stabilized SARS-CoV-2 spike protein derived from the original Wuhan strain. From its cysteine to its phenylalanine, the CDR3 spans 13 amino acids. Only the CDR3 part of the read is kept: 39 bases, read in frame from the first base. Based on the germline V gene (reference sequence), the CDR1 and CDR2 sequences are LNHDA and SQIVND. Deletion took 6 bases off V and 1 base off J, with a span of 9 bases between the germline ends.

Worth noting for this clone: The antigen it recognizes is unknown. No much larger clonotype is one base removed from it; base qualities were not supplied.

This TCR derives from a person aged 18 to 65 who received the Ad26.COV2.S COVID-19 vaccine or a placebo. The specimen was peripheral blood, collected in a trial of Ad26.COV2.S vaccine versus placebo. Rearrangement joined TRBV19 to TRBJ1-1; TRBD1 is a weak D gene call, 5 bases matching. The DNA sequence reads TGTGCCAGTAGCTGGGACGGGAACACTGAAGCTTTCTTT. This translates into CASSWDGNTEAFF. The CDR3, completed at both ends by the reference TRBV19 and TRBJ1-1 genes, gives the full variable domain DGGITQSPKYLFRKEGQNVTLSCEQNLNHDAMYWYRQDPGQGLRLIYYSQIVNDFQKGDIAEGYSVSREKKESFPLTVTSAQKNPTAFYLCASSWDGNTEAFFGQGTRLTVV.